This T cell receptor beta chain was recorded in a study of T cell repertoires in urothelial bladder cancer (dated by TCRdb to about 2019). Some background on the complete study: Of the approximately twelve resected lesions, three were clinically staged as cT0, three as cTa, three as cT1 and three as cT2 or greater. A total of around 12 patients who had bladder lesions and were undergoing transurethral resection were prospectively identified. Twelve resected bladder lesions, consisting of urothelial carcinoma (UC+) and benign (UC-) specimens, were examined. TCR repertoire clonality in bladder tumors was compared with TCR repertoire clonality in benign bladder inflammation. Overall study outcomes, separate from this receptor: Urothelial carcinoma specimens had fewer T cells than benign specimens, with medians of roughly 5,600 and 26,000. Median tumor infiltrating lymphocyte percentage was about 2% in carcinoma specimens and 12% in benign specimens. In carcinoma specimens, up to roughly 15% of infiltrating lymphocytes were accounted for by a single T-cell clone, compared with under 2.5% in benign specimens.

Details on this clone: The clone's antigen remains unknown. Base qualities are not at hand, and no much larger clone is one base apart.

Between the V and J ends, shortened by 8 bases and 0 bases respectively, the junction contains 2 bases. Based on the germline V gene, the CDR1 and CDR2 sequences are SGHTA and FQGNSA. The CDR3 covers 12 residues, taking in both the cysteine and the phenylalanine. This entry keeps only the CDR3 DNA: 36 bases, framed from base 1. At transurethral resection, specimens of the bladder lesions were collected and then stored at -80C. DNA was extracted from bladder specimens collected at transurethral resection. The immunoSEQ assay was used to sequence the CDR3 region of the TCR beta chain. The paper's processing steps were these. For each specimen, T-cell fraction, clonal dominance and maximum TCR clone frequency were calculated. TCRdb carries this immuneACCESS record with in-frame sequences only. Its versions omit some clonotypes, under half of them owing to an unresolved V gene in the studies checked, with the rest unexplained. That table gives V, J and clone size, and the DNA gave D and trimming. Here the sample has fewer than 15,000 clones; around three fifths occur a single time. The top ten clonotypes cover approximately 8.9% of the sample.

Sequencing was carried out using tumor-infiltrating cells from bladder cancer. This receptor was identified in a human donor with urothelial carcinoma. The receptor chain draws on TRBV7-2 and TRBJ2-6; the D gene cannot be resolved reliably. CDR3 protein: CASRSGANVLTF. The DNA reads as follows: TGTGCCAGCCGCTCTGGGGCCAACGTCCTGACTTTC.